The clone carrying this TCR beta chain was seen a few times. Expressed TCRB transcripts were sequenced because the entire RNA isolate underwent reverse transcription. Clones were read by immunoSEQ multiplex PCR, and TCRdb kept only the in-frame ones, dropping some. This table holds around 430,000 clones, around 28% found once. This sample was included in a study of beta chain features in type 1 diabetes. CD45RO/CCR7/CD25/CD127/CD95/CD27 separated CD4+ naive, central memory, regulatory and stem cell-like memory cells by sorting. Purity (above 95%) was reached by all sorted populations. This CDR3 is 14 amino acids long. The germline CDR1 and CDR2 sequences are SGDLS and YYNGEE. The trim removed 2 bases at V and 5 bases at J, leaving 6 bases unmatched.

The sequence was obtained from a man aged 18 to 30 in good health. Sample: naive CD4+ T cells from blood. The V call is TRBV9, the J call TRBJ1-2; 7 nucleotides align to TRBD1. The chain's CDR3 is CASSVVRDSYGYTF. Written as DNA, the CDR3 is TGTGCCAGCAGCGTCGTCCGGGACAGTTATGGCTACACCTTC.